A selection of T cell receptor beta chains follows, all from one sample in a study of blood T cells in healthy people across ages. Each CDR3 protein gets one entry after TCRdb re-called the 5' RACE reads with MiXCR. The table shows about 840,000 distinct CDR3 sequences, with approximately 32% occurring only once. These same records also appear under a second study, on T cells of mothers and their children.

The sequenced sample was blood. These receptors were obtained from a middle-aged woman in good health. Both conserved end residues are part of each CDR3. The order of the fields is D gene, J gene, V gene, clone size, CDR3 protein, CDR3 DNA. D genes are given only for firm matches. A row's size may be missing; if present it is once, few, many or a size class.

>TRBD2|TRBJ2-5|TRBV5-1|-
CASSLELAGGQETQYF
TGCGCCAGCAGTCTGGAGCTAGCGGGGGGCCAAGAGACCCAGTACTTC
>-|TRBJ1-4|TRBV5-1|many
CASSPEGTANEKLFF
TGCGCCAGCAGCCCGGAGGGGACGGCAAATGAAAAACTGTTTTTT
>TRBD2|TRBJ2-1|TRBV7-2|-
CASRRRTSGYNEQFF
TGTGCCAGCAGACGCAGGACTAGCGGTTACAATGAGCAGTTCTTC
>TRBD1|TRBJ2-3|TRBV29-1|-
CSDNRGSSTDTQYF
TGCAGCGACAACAGGGGATCTAGCACAGATACGCAGTATTTT
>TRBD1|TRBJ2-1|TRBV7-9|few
CASSLGTSGTEGEQFF
TGTGCCAGCAGCTTAGGGACCTCGGGGACAGAGGGGGAGCAGTTCTTC
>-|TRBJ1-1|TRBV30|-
CAWSGQEEVGEAFF
TGTGCCTGGAGTGGACAGGAGGAGGTCGGTGAAGCTTTCTTT
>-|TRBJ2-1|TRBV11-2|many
CASSLAHRVGYNEQFF
TGTGCCAGCAGCTTGGCCCACAGGGTGGGCTACAATGAGCAGTTCTTC
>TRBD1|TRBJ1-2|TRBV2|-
CASSPATGGLGEYTF
TGTGCCAGCAGCCCGGCGACAGGGGGCCTGGGAGAATACACCTTC
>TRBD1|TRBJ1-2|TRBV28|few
CASSAAGQGNYGYTF
TGTGCCAGCAGTGCCGCGGGACAGGGGAACTATGGCTACACCTTC
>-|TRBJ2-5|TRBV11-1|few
CASSLHARETQYF
TGTGCCAGCAGCTTACACGCCCGGGAGACCCAGTACTTC
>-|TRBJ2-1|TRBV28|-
CASSPSSRGAHNEQFF
TGTGCCAGCAGTCCATCCTCAAGGGGGGCCCACAATGAGCAGTTCTTC
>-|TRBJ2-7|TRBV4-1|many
CASSQEDAGDEQYF
TGCGCCAGCAGCCAAGAGGACGCAGGGGACGAGCAGTACTTC
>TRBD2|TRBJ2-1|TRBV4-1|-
CASSQDGRESSYNEQFF
TGCGCCAGCAGCCAAGATGGGCGGGAGAGTTCCTACAATGAGCAGTTCTTC
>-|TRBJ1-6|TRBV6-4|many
CASSLTGENSPLHF
TGTGCCAGCAGTCTAACAGGCGAAAATTCACCCCTCCACTTT
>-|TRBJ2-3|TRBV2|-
CASTMTARDTQYF
TGTGCCAGCACCATGACAGCGCGTGATACGCAGTATTTT
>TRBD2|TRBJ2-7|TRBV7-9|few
CASSSGGAVQNNEQYF
TGTGCCAGCAGCTCCGGGGGGGCAGTCCAAAACAATGAGCAGTACTTC
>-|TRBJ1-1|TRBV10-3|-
CAIIRTGTTEAFF
TGTGCCATCATTCGGACGGGGACCACTGAAGCTTTCTTT
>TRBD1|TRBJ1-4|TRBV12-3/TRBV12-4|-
CASSLARTGGSTNEKLFF
TGTGCCAGCAGTTTAGCGAGGACAGGGGGGAGTACTAATGAAAAACTGTTTTTT
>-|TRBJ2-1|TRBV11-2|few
CASSLIASLREQFF
TGTGCCAGCAGCTTAATAGCGTCCCTACGTGAGCAGTTCTTC
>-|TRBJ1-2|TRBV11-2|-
CASSITRGALRYTF
TGTGCCAGCAGTATAACCCGGGGAGCTCTTCGCTACACCTTC
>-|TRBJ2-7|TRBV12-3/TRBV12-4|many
CASGGQPYEQYF
TGTGCCAGCGGAGGACAGCCCTACGAGCAGTACTTC
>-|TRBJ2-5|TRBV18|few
CASSPSGHSETQYF
TGTGCCAGCTCACCATCCGGCCACAGTGAGACCCAGTACTTC
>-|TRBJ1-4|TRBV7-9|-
CASSLAGVGNEKLFF
TGTGCCAGCAGCTTAGCAGGGGTTGGAAATGAAAAACTGTTTTTT
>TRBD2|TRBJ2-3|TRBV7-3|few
CASSAGGLAGTYTQYF
TGTGCCAGCAGCGCGGGAGGACTAGCGGGGACATATACGCAGTATTTT
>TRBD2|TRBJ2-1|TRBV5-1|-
CASSLVDLGTSGVFSYNEQFF
TGCGCCAGCAGCTTGGTTGATTTAGGGACTAGCGGGGTGTTCTCCTACAATGAGCAGTTCTTC
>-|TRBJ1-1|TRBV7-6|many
CASSLGYEAFF
TGTGCCAGCAGCTTAGGGTATGAAGCTTTCTTT
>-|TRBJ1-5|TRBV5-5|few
CASSTGPRSNQPQHF
TGTGCCAGCAGCACCGGACCGAGGAGCAATCAGCCCCAGCATTTT
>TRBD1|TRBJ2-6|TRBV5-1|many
CASSLLTGSQLANVLTF
TGCGCCAGCAGCTTGCTGACAGGGAGCCAATTGGCCAACGTCCTGACTTTC
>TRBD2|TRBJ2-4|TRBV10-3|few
CAISKNPGLAGEVYF
TGTGCCATCAGTAAAAACCCGGGACTAGCGGGGGAAGTGTACTTC
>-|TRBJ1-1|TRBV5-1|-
CASSFTGRGNTEAFF
TGCGCCAGCAGCTTTACCGGGAGGGGTAACACTGAAGCTTTCTTT
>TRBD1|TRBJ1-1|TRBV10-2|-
CASSNDPLWTGMNTEAFF
TGCGCCAGCAGTAACGACCCCTTATGGACAGGGATGAACACTGAAGCTTTCTTT
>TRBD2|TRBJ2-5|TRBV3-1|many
CASSPTGLARETQYF
TGTGCCAGCAGCCCTACGGGACTAGCGAGAGAGACCCAGTACTTC
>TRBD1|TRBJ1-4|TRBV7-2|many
CASSSTGTEGEKLFF
TGTGCCAGCAGCTCCACCGGGACAGAGGGTGAAAAACTGTTTTTT
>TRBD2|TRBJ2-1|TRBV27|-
CASKLAGEHSYNEQFF
TGTGCCAGCAAACTAGCGGGCGAACACTCCTACAATGAGCAGTTCTTC
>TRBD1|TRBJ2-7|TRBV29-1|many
CSVETDRGQDEQYF
TGCAGCGTTGAAACGGACAGGGGGCAGGACGAGCAGTACTTC
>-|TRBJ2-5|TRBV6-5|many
CASSYSPSFSQETQYF
TGTGCCAGCAGTTACTCGCCTAGCTTCTCACAAGAGACCCAGTACTTC
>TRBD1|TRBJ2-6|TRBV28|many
CASSIRGGAGANVLTF
TGTGCCAGCAGTATCCGAGGGGGCGCTGGGGCCAACGTCCTGACTTTC
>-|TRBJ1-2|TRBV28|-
CASSLGRYNGYTF
TGTGCCAGCAGTTTAGGAAGGTATAATGGCTATACCTTC
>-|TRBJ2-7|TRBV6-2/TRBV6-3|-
CASSYSTNSYEQYF
TGTGCCAGCAGTTACTCGACAAACTCCTACGAGCAGTACTTC
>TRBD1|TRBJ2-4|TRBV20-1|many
CSSTGGRAKNIQYF
TGCAGTTCCACAGGGGGACGCGCCAAAAACATTCAGTACTTC
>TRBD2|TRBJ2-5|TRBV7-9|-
CASSLAIGGASKQYF
TGTGCCAGCAGCTTAGCAATCGGGGGGGCCTCGAAGCAGTACTTC
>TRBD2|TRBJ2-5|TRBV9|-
CASSAGTTFDEQYF
TGTGCCAGCAGCGCGGGGACTACCTTCGATGAGCAGTACTTC
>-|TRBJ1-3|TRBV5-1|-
CASSLDGQNLGNTIYF
TGCGCCAGCAGTCTGGACGGACAGAATCTTGGAAACACCATATATTTT
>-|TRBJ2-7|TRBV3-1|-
CASSQEWEQHF
TGTGCCAGCAGCCAAGAGTGGGAGCAGCACTTC
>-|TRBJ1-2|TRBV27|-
CASSLSGILDYGYTF
TGTGCCAGCAGTTTATCGGGGATATTGGACTATGGCTACACCTTC
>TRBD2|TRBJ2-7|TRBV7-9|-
CASSLVTSGAPEQYF
TGTGCCAGCAGCTTAGTGACTAGCGGGGCACCCGAGCAGTACTTC
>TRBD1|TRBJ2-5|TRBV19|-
CASSSRTGQVKETQYF
TGTGCCAGTAGTAGCCGGACAGGGCAGGTGAAAGAGACCCAGTACTTC
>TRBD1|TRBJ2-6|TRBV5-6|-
CASFRDRLSGANVLTF
TGTGCCAGCTTCCGGGACAGGCTCTCTGGGGCCAACGTCCTGACTTTC
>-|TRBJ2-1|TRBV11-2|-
CASSSALGNAYNEQFF
TGTGCCAGCAGCTCAGCCTTGGGGAATGCCTACAATGAGCAGTTCTTC
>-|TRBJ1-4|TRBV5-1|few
CASSLASTAIATNEKLFF
TGCGCCAGCAGCTTGGCATCGACAGCTATCGCAACTAATGAAAAACTGTTTTTT
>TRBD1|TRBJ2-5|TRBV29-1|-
CSDPDRAYQETQDF
TGCAGCGATCCGGACAGGGCGTACCAAGAGACCCAGGACTTC
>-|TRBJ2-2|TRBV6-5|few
CAGRRTANTGERFF
TGTGCCGGCCGCCGGACGGCGAACACCGGGGAGCGGTTTTTT
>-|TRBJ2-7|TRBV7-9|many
CASSSNAEDYEQYF
TGTGCCAGCAGCTCCAACGCGGAGGACTACGAGCAGTACTTC
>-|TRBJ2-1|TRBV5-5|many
CASSLSVSEEGSYNEQFF
TGTGCCAGCAGCTTGTCAGTTTCGGAAGAGGGGTCCTACAATGAGCAGTTCTTC
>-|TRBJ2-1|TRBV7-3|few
CASSLTRNELLTGEQFF
TGTGCCAGCAGCTTAACGAGAAATGAACTTTTAACGGGTGAGCAGTTCTTC
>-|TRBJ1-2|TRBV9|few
CASSARGVRSDGYTF
TGTGCCAGCAGCGCCCGGGGGGTTCGGTCGGATGGCTACACCTTC
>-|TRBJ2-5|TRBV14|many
CASSRRPQETQYF
TGTGCCAGCAGCCGGAGGCCCCAAGAGACCCAGTACTTC
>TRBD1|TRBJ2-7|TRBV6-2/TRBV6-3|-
CASRGQVRSYEQYF
TGTGCCAGCAGAGGACAGGTCCGCTCCTACGAGCAGTACTTC
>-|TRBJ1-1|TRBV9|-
CACSGHTGRAEAFF
TGTGCCTGCAGCGGACATACAGGGAGAGCTGAAGCTTTCTTT